Below, 19 T cell receptor beta chains from the same sample are listed, as sequenced in a study of shared clonotypes between healthy human individuals. Repertoires were generated with immunoSEQ multiplex PCR, while TCRdb's copy carries only in-frame clones and drops some. The data contain 2 million to 2.5 million clones, over 85% of them singletons. CD45RO negativity and positive selection for CCR7 defined naive CD8 cells, a population that excluded terminally differentiated effector memory CD45RA+ cells. The specimen was naive CD8+ T cells sorted from blood. All receptors derive from a man in his late teens or twenties in good health.

For this clone: The sample carries other DNA sequences with the same CDR3. This chain joins TRBV6-1 and TRBJ2-7, with D unresolved. There are 10 residues in the CDR3. Germline CDR1 MNHNS, CDR2 SASEGT. Trimming shortened V by 3 bases and J by 6 bases, and 3 bases separated the two germline ends. CDR3 coding DNA: TGTGCCAGCAGTGAGTTCGAGCAGTACTTC. It codes for CASSEFEQYF.

The chain employs TRBV6-5 and TRBJ2-1; D may be TRBD1 (6 bases). The CDR3 runs 11 residues. The V and J ends lost 6 bases and 10 bases respectively, with 10 bases between them. Germline V gene sequence: CDR1 MNHEY, CDR2 SVGAGI. DNA for the CDR3: TGTGCCAGCAGAAGGGGGATAGAGCAGTTCTTC. Translated, it gives CASRRGIEQFF.

The V gene is TRBV13, the J gene TRBJ2-7, with D unresolved. The CDR3 is made up of 14 amino acids. V lost 5 bases to trimming and J lost 3 bases, with 14 bases between them. Germline CDR1 PRHDT, CDR2 FYEKMQ (reference sequence). The chain's CDR3 is CASSTGLQHYEQYF. The DNA of the CDR3 is TGTGCCAGCAGCACCGGGCTCCAACACTACGAGCAGTACTTC.

This clone was seen just once. V and J are TRBV30 and TRBJ2-1; 8 bases match TRBD1. Per germline, CDR1 GTSNPN and CDR2 SVGIG (reference sequence). V lost 5 bases, J lost 6 bases, and 12 bases stayed unmatched. CDR3 length: 15 residues. The CDR3 sequence is CAWAIAGGLGNEQFF. In DNA form, the CDR3 reads TGTGCCTGGGCTATAGCAGGGGGCCTAGGCAATGAGCAGTTCTTC.

The chain is built from TRBV28 and TRBJ2-3; perhaps D is TRBD1 or TRBD2 (5 bases each). CDR1 MDHEN and CDR2 SYDVKM come from the germline V gene. Between the trimmed V and J ends, which lost 7 bases and 11 bases, there was a span of 19 bases. This CDR3 region has 13 residues. The CDR3 DNA reads TGTGCCAGCACCACACCCGGGGCGTTGGGGCAGTATTTT. Residues: CASTTPGALGQYF. Based on the CDR3 plus reference TRBV28 and TRBJ2-3, the full variable domain is DVKVTQSSRYLVKRTGEKVFLECVQDMDHENMFWYRQDPGLGLRLIYFSYDVKMKEKGDIPEGYSVSREKKERFSLILESASTNQTSMYLCASTTPGALGQYFGPGTRLTVL.

V is TRBV15 and J is TRBJ1-4; D is possibly TRBD1 (6 bases). The CDR3 has 16 residues. The germline V and J ends were trimmed by 4 bases and 0 bases, with 12 bases remaining between them. Germline V gives CDR1 LNHNV, CDR2 YYDKDF (reference sequence). The CDR3 region is CATSIGQRATNEKLFF. The CDR3 region has the DNA TGTGCCACCAGCATCGGACAGCGTGCAACTAATGAAAAACTGTTTTTT.

The chain links TRBV6-1 to TRBJ2-5; maybe TRBD1 (6 bases). The CDR3 runs 12 residues. V dropped 6 bases and J dropped 5 bases, with 10 bases sitting between them. Germline lookup yields CDR1 MNHNS and CDR2 SASEGT. The CDR3 coding sequence is TGTGCCAGCAGAGGGGGTGAGGAGACCCAGTACTTC. Encoded protein: CASRGGEETQYF.

The CDR3 region is CASSFLQGRYEQYF. CDR3 bases: TGTGCCAGCAGCTTTCTCCAGGGACGCTACGAGCAGTACTTC. The rearrangement joins TRBV11-2 to TRBJ2-7; D possibly uses TRBD1 or TRBD2 (5 bases each). Trimming left V 3 bases short and J 3 bases short, with 12 bases between. Germline lookup yields CDR1 SGHAT and CDR2 FQNNGV. This CDR3 is built from 14 residues.

The rearrangement uses TRBV7-6 and TRBJ2-7; D is ambiguous. The germline V gene encodes CDR1 SGHVS and CDR2 FNYEAQ. V was clipped by 1 base and J by 2 bases, with 6 bases between them. This CDR3 has 13 residues. The CDR3 region is CASSLDKTYEQYF. The CDR3 DNA sequence: TGTGCCAGCAGCTTAGACAAGACCTACGAGCAGTACTTC.

The chain uses TRBV6-1 and TRBJ1-4; TRBD1 might be the D (6 bases). The CDR3 is 15 amino acids. The V end was cut by 2 bases, the J end by 6 bases, with 13 bases between. Germline values: CDR1 MNHNS, CDR2 SASEGT. The CDR3 is CASSETLRTDEKLFF. CDR3 sequence (DNA): TGTGCCAGCAGTGAAACCCTACGGACAGATGAAAAACTGTTTTTT.

This chain joins TRBV29-1 and TRBJ1-1, with D tentatively TRBD1 (5 bases). V was cut by 7 bases and J by 1 base, with 13 bases left in between. Germline assignment: CDR1 SQVTM and CDR2 ANQGSEA. The CDR3 covers 13 residues. The CDR3 DNA follows: TGCAGCGCCCTAGCCGGGGCGAACACTGAAGCTTTCTTT. This encodes CSALAGANTEAFF.

The chain is built from TRBV5-1 and TRBJ2-7; D gene uncertain. There are 13 residues in the CDR3. V was trimmed by 3 bases and J by 1 base, leaving 8 bases between them. Germline loops: CDR1 SGHRS, CDR2 YFSETQ. CDR3 residues: CASSSLESYEQYF. The CDR3 DNA reads TGCGCCAGCAGCTCCTTAGAATCCTACGAGCAGTACTTC.

To note about this clone: Other DNA sequences in this sample translate to the same CDR3. This rearrangement joins TRBV19 to TRBJ2-7; TRBD2 aligns across 10 bases. This CDR3 is built from 14 residues. J lost 3 bases, V lost 5 bases, and 4 bases had no gene match. From germline, CDR1 is LNHDA and CDR2 SQIVND (reference sequence). The CDR3, as DNA: TGTGCCAGTAGTCCCGGACTAGCGGACTACGAGCAGTACTTC. Its translation: CASSPGLADYEQYF.

The chain recombines TRBV19 with TRBJ2-7, with TRBD2 matching over 7 bases. CDR3 length: 13 amino acids. Trimming took 3 bases from V and 7 from J; bases not matched to a gene: 6. The germline V gene has CDR1 LNHDA and CDR2 SQIVND (reference sequence). The CDR3 DNA sequence: TGTGCCAGTAGTATCACGGGGGGAGAAGAGCAGTACTTC. This sequence encodes CASSITGGEEQYF.

The chain has TRBV28 and TRBJ1-1; D ambiguous. CDR3 length equals 12 residues. Germline V gene sequence: CDR1 MDHEN, CDR2 SYDVKM. Trimming left V 6 bases short and J 8 bases short, with 13 bases between. The CDR3 loop is CASRNRAGEAFF. In nucleotides, the CDR3 is TGTGCCAGCAGAAACAGAGCGGGCGAAGCTTTCTTT.

In this sample, this clone turned up once. Other DNA sequences in the sample encode the same CDR3. This chain uses TRBV4-3 with TRBJ2-2; a weak D match, TRBD1 (6 bases). Trimming pared 3 bases from V and 3 bases from J, leaving 8 bases between. The CDR3 has 14 residues. Germline V gene lookup returns CDR1 LGHNA and CDR2 YSLEER. The CDR3 region has the DNA TGCGCCAGCAGCCAGGACAGTTACACCGGGGAGCTGTTTTTT. This encodes CASSQDSYTGELFF.

A few counts support this clone. The chain uses TRBV6-1 and TRBJ2-1, with 9 bases fitting TRBD2. The V segment lost 4 bases and the J segment 3 bases; nucleotides outside the gene matches: 4. Germline CDR1 and CDR2: MNHNS and SASEGT. This CDR3 region has 15 residues. CDR3 protein: CASSGASGNYNEQFF. The CDR3 coding sequence is TGTGCCAGCAGTGGAGCTAGCGGGAACTACAATGAGCAGTTCTTC.

The chain employs TRBV7-8 and TRBJ2-7, with D tentatively TRBD2 (5 bases). The V end lost 5 bases, the J end lost 3 bases, and 14 bases lay between the germline ends. This CDR3 is built from 14 residues. CDR1 and CDR2 (germline): SGHVS, FQNEAQ. CDR3 loop: CASSLIGSGYEQYF. The CDR3 DNA reads as TGTGCCAGCAGCCTCATAGGAAGCGGCTACGAGCAGTACTTC.

This clone was observed a handful of times. The rearrangement links TRBV14 to TRBJ1-2, with TRBD1 matching over 7 bases. The trim removed 1 base at V and 8 bases at J, leaving 7 bases unmatched. The CDR3 contains 14 residues. From germline, CDR1 is SGHDN and CDR2 FVKESK. CDR3 sequence (DNA): TGTGCCAGCAGCCAAGTCGACAGGGTCGGGGGCTACACCTTC. Translation gives CASSQVDRVGGYTF.